The T cell receptor (beta chain) under discussion was sequenced for a study of blood T cell repertoires in COVID-19. Original analysis: Estimation of nucleated cell counts was performed using reference gene primer amplification. The table came from immunoSEQ multiplex PCR; TCRdb's copy has only in-frame clones and leaves some out. For V, J and clone size, that table is used; D and trimming come from the DNA. In the table there are approximately 300,000 clones, approximately 86% of which are singletons. The junction had 7 bases not matched to a gene; V was cut back by 6 bases and J by 5 bases. CDR1 is ENHRY, CDR2 SYGVKD, per germline. The CDR3 extends over 14 amino acids.

The sample consisted of peripheral blood. The V gene is TRBV10-3, the J gene TRBJ2-5, with TRBD1 matching over 9 bases. This clonotype originated in a woman between 50 and 59 years old who had recovered from COVID-19. The CDR3 here is CAIRGTGGDETQYF. For the CDR3, the DNA is TGTGCCATCAGGGGTACAGGGGGCGATGAGACCCAGTACTTC.